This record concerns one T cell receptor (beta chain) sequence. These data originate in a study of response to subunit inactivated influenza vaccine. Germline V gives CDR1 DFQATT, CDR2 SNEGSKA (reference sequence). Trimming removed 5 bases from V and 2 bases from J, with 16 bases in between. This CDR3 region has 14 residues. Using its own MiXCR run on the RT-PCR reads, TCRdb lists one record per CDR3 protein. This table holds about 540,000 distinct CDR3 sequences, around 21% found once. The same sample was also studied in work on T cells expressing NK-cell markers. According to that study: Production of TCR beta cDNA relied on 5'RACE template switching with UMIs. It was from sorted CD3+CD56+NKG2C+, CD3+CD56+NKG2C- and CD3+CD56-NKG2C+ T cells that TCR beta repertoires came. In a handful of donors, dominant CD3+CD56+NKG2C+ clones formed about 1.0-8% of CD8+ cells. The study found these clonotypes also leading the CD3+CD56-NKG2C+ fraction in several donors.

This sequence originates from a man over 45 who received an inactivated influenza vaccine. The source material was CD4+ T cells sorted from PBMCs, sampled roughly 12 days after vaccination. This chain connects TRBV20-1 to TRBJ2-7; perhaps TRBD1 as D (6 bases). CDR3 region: CSAAGQKGTYEQYF. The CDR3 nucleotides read TGCAGTGCTGCCGGACAGAAGGGTACCTACGAGCAGTACTTC.